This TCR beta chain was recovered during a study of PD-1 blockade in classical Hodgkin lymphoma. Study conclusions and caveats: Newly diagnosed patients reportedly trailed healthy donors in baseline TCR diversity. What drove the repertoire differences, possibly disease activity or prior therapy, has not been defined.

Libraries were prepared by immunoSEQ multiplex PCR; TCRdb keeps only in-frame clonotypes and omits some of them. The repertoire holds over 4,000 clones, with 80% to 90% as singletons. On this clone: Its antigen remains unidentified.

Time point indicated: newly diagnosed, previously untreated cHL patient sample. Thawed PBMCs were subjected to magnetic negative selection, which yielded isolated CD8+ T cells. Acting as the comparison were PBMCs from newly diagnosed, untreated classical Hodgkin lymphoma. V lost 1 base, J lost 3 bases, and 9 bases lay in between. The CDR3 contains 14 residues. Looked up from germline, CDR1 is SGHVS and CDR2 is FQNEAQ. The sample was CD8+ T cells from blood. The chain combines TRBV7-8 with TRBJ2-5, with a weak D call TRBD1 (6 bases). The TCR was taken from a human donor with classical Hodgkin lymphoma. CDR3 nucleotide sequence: TGTGCCAGCAGCTTAGTGGCAGGGGAAGAGACCCAGTACTTC. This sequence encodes CASSLVAGEETQYF.